The rows below give T cell receptor beta chains drawn from one sample of a study of HIV-infected patients and healthy controls. TCRdb processed the 5' RACE reads anew with MiXCR; each CDR3 protein has one entry. The profile shows around 7,100 distinct CDR3 sequences, roughly 9.9% of them singletons. The input for sequencing was blood, taken before antiretroviral therapy. The origin of the receptors is an adult with HIV infection. The CDR3 runs from the conserved cysteine through the conserved F or W. The order of the fields is D gene, J gene, clone size, V gene, CDR3 DNA, CDR3 protein. A D gene is named only where the DNA matches it firmly. Rows may omit the clone size; those that give it use once, few, many or a size class.

D: TRBD2
J: TRBJ2-7
size: many
V: TRBV30
DNA: TGTGCCTGGAGTGTACTAGCGGGAGGGAGCCAGCAGTACTTC
CDR3: CAWSVLAGGSQQYF

D: .
J: TRBJ2-1
size: many
V: TRBV29-1
DNA: TGCAGCGTCGGGACACAGACCTACAATGAGCAGTTCTTC
CDR3: CSVGTQTYNEQFF

D: TRBD2
J: TRBJ2-7
size: many
V: TRBV20-1
DNA: TGCAGTGCTCCCCGACTAGCGGGGGGGCGCGAGCAGTACTTC
CDR3: CSAPRLAGGREQYF

D: .
J: TRBJ2-7
size: many
V: TRBV18
DNA: TGTGCCAGCTCACCCCAGCCGTACGAGCAGTACTTC
CDR3: CASSPQPYEQYF

D: .
J: TRBJ1-5
size: many
V: TRBV6-5
DNA: TGTGCCAGCAGCATACATTGGGGGGATAATCAGCCCCAGCATTTT
CDR3: CASSIHWGDNQPQHF

D: TRBD1
J: TRBJ1-1
size: many
V: TRBV3-1
DNA: TGTGCCAGCAGCCAAGAAAGATTGCCACACAGGGGGGTGAACACTGAAGCTTTCTTT
CDR3: CASSQERLPHRGVNTEAFF

D: TRBD2
J: TRBJ2-7
size: medium-sized
V: TRBV10-3
DNA: TGTGCCATCAGTGAGTCGGGAGGGTCCTACGAGCAGTACTTC
CDR3: CAISESGGSYEQYF

D: TRBD2
J: TRBJ2-7
size: medium-sized
V: TRBV9
DNA: TGTGCCAGCAGCTCCGGGGGGGGAGCGGGCGAGCAGTACTTC
CDR3: CASSSGGGAGEQYF

D: .
J: TRBJ2-3
size: .
V: TRBV7-2
DNA: TGTGCCAGCAGCTTAGCCGTACAACTAACGGAAAGTGCGCAGTATTTT
CDR3: CASSLAVQLTESAQYF

D: TRBD1
J: TRBJ2-2
size: .
V: TRBV7-9
DNA: TGTGCCAGCAGATCCGGACAGGGCTGGACCGGGGAGCTGTTTTTT
CDR3: CASRSGQGWTGELFF

D: TRBD2
J: TRBJ2-1
size: medium-sized
V: TRBV4-1
DNA: TGCGCCAGCAGCGGACAGCGGGGGGACTACAATGAGCAGTTCTTC
CDR3: CASSGQRGDYNEQFF

D: .
J: TRBJ2-7
size: medium-sized
V: TRBV24-1
DNA: TGTGCCACCAGTGATGGATACGGAGGGGACGAGCAGTACTTC
CDR3: CATSDGYGGDEQYF

D: .
J: TRBJ2-7
size: many
V: TRBV12-3/TRBV12-4
DNA: TGTGCCAGCAGTCGCTCGGAGGGGCCCTACGAGCAGTACTTC
CDR3: CASSRSEGPYEQYF

D: .
J: TRBJ1-1
size: medium-sized
V: TRBV12-3/TRBV12-4
DNA: TGTGCCAGCAGTCCTTGGTCGAACACTGAAGCTTTCTTT
CDR3: CASSPWSNTEAFF

D: .
J: TRBJ1-5
size: .
V: TRBV7-2
DNA: TGTGCCAGCAGCTTAGCCAGGGAGGGTCAGCCCCAGCATTTT
CDR3: CASSLAREGQPQHF

D: .
J: TRBJ1-5
size: medium-sized
V: TRBV7-6
DNA: TGTGCCAGCAGCTTACGAGCGTTGGGAAAGAGCCACAGTAGCAATCAGCCCCAGCATTTT
CDR3: CASSLRALGKSHSSNQPQHF

D: TRBD2
J: TRBJ2-7
size: many
V: TRBV6-5
DNA: TGTGCCAGCAGTTACTCGCGGGGGGGGGACGAGCAGTACTTC
CDR3: CASSYSRGGDEQYF

D: .
J: TRBJ2-7
size: many
V: TRBV10-3
DNA: TGTGCCATCAGTGAGTCAACAGGGCGCACCTACGAGCAGTACTTC
CDR3: CAISESTGRTYEQYF

D: .
J: TRBJ1-5
size: .
V: TRBV15
DNA: TGTGCCACCAGGTCGGGTGGGGAAGGTGACAATCAGCCCCAGCATTTT
CDR3: CATRSGGEGDNQPQHF

D: .
J: TRBJ1-1
size: medium-sized
V: TRBV30
DNA: TGTGCCTGGTCGGCAGGGGTTATGAACACTGAAGCTTTCTTT
CDR3: CAWSAGVMNTEAFF

D: .
J: TRBJ1-6
size: .
V: TRBV28
DNA: TGTGCCAGCAGCGGCTTATGGGGGGAGAATTCACCCCTCCACTTT
CDR3: CASSGLWGENSPLHF

D: .
J: TRBJ2-1
size: .
V: TRBV7-9
DNA: TGTGCCAGCACCCCCGGGAGTAGTTCCTACAATGAGCAGTTCTTC
CDR3: CASTPGSSSYNEQFF

D: TRBD1
J: TRBJ1-6
size: .
V: TRBV7-2
DNA: TGTGCCAGCAGCTCGGACAGGTTCGGTTCACCCCTCCACTTT
CDR3: CASSSDRFGSPLHF

D: TRBD2
J: TRBJ2-1
size: many
V: TRBV4-1
DNA: TGCGCCAGCAGCCCAGGAGGGACTAGCGTCCGCGATGAGCAGTTCTTC
CDR3: CASSPGGTSVRDEQFF

D: .
J: TRBJ2-3
size: few
V: TRBV20-1
DNA: TGCAGCGCTGGAGCCACAGATACGCAGTATTTT
CDR3: CSAGATDTQYF

D: .
J: TRBJ2-7
size: many
V: TRBV6-1
DNA: TGTGCCAGCAGCTTCGGTCAGGGGTCCTACGAGCAGTACTTC
CDR3: CASSFGQGSYEQYF

D: .
J: TRBJ2-1
size: many
V: TRBV5-1
DNA: TGCGCCAGCAAGCATAATGATGAGCAGTTCTTC
CDR3: CASKHNDEQFF

D: .
J: TRBJ2-2
size: .
V: TRBV7-9
DNA: TGTGCCAGCAGCCCTCGGCTAGGGGTTCCCGGGGAGCTGTTTTTT
CDR3: CASSPRLGVPGELFF

D: .
J: TRBJ2-2
size: .
V: TRBV12-3/TRBV12-4
DNA: TGTGCCAGCAGTTTAGCGGTAGTCGGGACCGGGGAGCTGTTTTTT
CDR3: CASSLAVVGTGELFF

D: .
J: TRBJ1-1
size: medium-sized
V: TRBV10-3
DNA: TGTGCCATCAGTGACAAAGGGCAGGGCAACACTGAAGCTTTCTTT
CDR3: CAISDKGQGNTEAFF

D: .
J: TRBJ2-1
size: many
V: TRBV3-1
DNA: TGTGCCAGCAGCAACTTACAGGGAAAGTTCTTC
CDR3: CASSNLQGKFF

D: TRBD2
J: TRBJ2-5
size: many
V: TRBV6-4
DNA: TGTGCCAGCAGTGATTCCCCAACTAGCGGGGGGAGAGAGACCCAGTACTTC
CDR3: CASSDSPTSGGRETQYF